Listed below are T cell receptor beta chains from one sample, sequenced in a study of cytomegalovirus exposure and HLA in healthy donors. Sequencing used immunoSEQ multiplex PCR; TCRdb keeps in-frame clones, though not all of them. The sample has about 110,000 clones, around 86% seen once. The sample comprised PBMCs. The receptors shown here come from a man between 40 and 49 years old in good health and CMV-seronegative. The CDR3 runs from the conserved cysteine through the conserved F or W.

v_call: TRBV7-6
j_call: TRBJ1-6
cdr3_length: 16
cdr3_aa: CASSFTQDRRNSPLHF

v_call: TRBV30
j_call: TRBJ1-5
cdr3_length: 13
cdr3_aa: CAWSVTGMQPQHF

v_call: TRBV28
j_call: TRBJ2-7
cdr3_length: 13
cdr3_aa: CASSLPLGGEQYF

v_call: TRBV5-1
j_call: TRBJ2-7
cdr3_length: 14
cdr3_aa: CASSLWELSYEQYF

v_call: TRBV6-4
j_call: TRBJ1-2
cdr3_length: 14
cdr3_aa: CASRGQGSNYGYTF

v_call: TRBV6-1
j_call: TRBJ2-7
cdr3_length: 13
cdr3_aa: CASSGGGSYEQYF

v_call: TRBV5-1
j_call: TRBJ2-5
cdr3_length: 13
cdr3_aa: CASSGDVGETQYF

v_call: TRBV6-5
j_call: TRBJ1-4
cdr3_length: 14
cdr3_aa: CASTGDRAYEKLFF

v_call: TRBV5-4
j_call: TRBJ1-1
cdr3_length: 15
cdr3_aa: CASSFSRSGSTEAFF

v_call: TRBV5-4
j_call: TRBJ2-5
cdr3_length: 13
cdr3_aa: CASSGRGVETQYF

v_call: TRBV7-9
j_call: TRBJ2-1
cdr3_length: 13
cdr3_aa: CASSWTGVVEQFF

v_call: TRBV7-8
j_call: TRBJ2-1
cdr3_length: 16
cdr3_aa: CASSPQTLAGGGEQFF

v_call: TRBV7-9
j_call: TRBJ2-5
cdr3_length: 15
cdr3_aa: CASSLGGLGQETQYF

v_call: TRBV7-9
j_call: TRBJ1-1
cdr3_length: 13
cdr3_aa: CASSLEGATEAFF

v_call: TRBV2
j_call: TRBJ1-1
cdr3_length: 16
cdr3_aa: CASSGKAGKTSSTAFF

v_call: TRBV10-3
j_call: TRBJ1-1
cdr3_length: 14
cdr3_aa: CAIRAIGGDTEAFF

v_call: TRBV5-1
j_call: TRBJ1-3
cdr3_length: 18
cdr3_aa: CASSLAGQGRISGNTIYF

v_call: TRBV28
j_call: TRBJ2-1
cdr3_length: 17
cdr3_aa: CASSFSLAGESYNEQFF

v_call: TRBV4-1
j_call: TRBJ2-3
cdr3_length: 14
cdr3_aa: CASSHGGAGDTQYF

v_call: TRBV7-9
j_call: TRBJ1-2
cdr3_length: 15
cdr3_aa: CASSWTRGISDGYTF

v_call: TRBV5-5
j_call: TRBJ1-6
cdr3_length: 15
cdr3_aa: CASSLDWDRNSPLHF

v_call: TRBV7-2
j_call: TRBJ2-7
cdr3_length: 15
cdr3_aa: CASSLQGKGSYEQYF

v_call: TRBV29-1
j_call: TRBJ2-2
cdr3_length: 17
cdr3_aa: CSVRTSQGSVNTGELFF

v_call: TRBV5-1
j_call: TRBJ1-1
cdr3_length: 13
cdr3_aa: CASRDSPNTEAFF

v_call: TRBV2
j_call: TRBJ2-7
cdr3_length: 14
cdr3_aa: CASRRDRKTYEQYF

v_call: TRBV9
j_call: TRBJ2-5
cdr3_length: 14
cdr3_aa: CASSASGGQETQYF

v_call: TRBV7-7
j_call: TRBJ2-1
cdr3_length: 15
cdr3_aa: CASSLVILLYNEQFF

v_call: TRBV7-9
j_call: TRBJ1-3
cdr3_length: 15
cdr3_aa: CASSSNQGYGNTIYF

v_call: TRBV29-1
j_call: TRBJ1-2
cdr3_length: 12
cdr3_aa: CSVERQIYGYTF

v_call: TRBV5-4
j_call: TRBJ1-4
cdr3_length: 16
cdr3_aa: CASSRGGAEVGEKLFF

v_call: TRBV19
j_call: TRBJ1-1
cdr3_length: 15
cdr3_aa: CASSPLDRIDTEAFF

v_call: TRBV7-9
j_call: TRBJ1-5
cdr3_length: 13
cdr3_aa: CASSSEGNQPQHF

v_call: TRBV6-1
j_call: TRBJ1-3
cdr3_length: 13
cdr3_aa: CASRQGAGNTIYF